This paragraph covers one T cell receptor (beta chain) sequence. This record comes from a study of blood T cell repertoires in COVID-19. CDR3 length equals 14 residues. The trim removed 4 bases at V and 1 base at J, leaving 2 bases unmatched. Germline V lookup: CDR1 SNHLY, CDR2 FYNNEI. Data came from immunoSEQ multiplex PCR; TCRdb stores just in-frame clones and leaves some out. In the table there are around 500,000 clones, approximately 91% of which are singletons. Material for sequencing was PBMCs or T cells enriched from blood (not recorded which). V and J are TRBV2 and TRBJ2-5, with 8 positions matching TRBD2. This TCR came from a woman aged 60-75 years who had recovered from COVID-19. The CDR3 sequence is CASSVRGAQETQYF. The CDR3 region has the DNA TGTGCCAGCAGTGTGCGGGGGGCCCAAGAGACCCAGTACTTC.